The TCR beta chain under discussion was sequenced for a study of T cell changes during pregnancy in multiple sclerosis. This clone was observed once. The V gene's germline CDR1 is SNHLY and CDR2 FYNNEI. CDR3 length: 14 amino acids. With 3 bases removed from V and 8 bases from J, the gap between germline ends came to 13 bases. Using immunoSEQ multiplex PCR, the repertoire was profiled, and TCRdb retains in-frame clones only, with some absent. The sample has some 74,000 clones; roughly 92% are singletons. The chain joins TRBV2 to TRBJ1-4; D is ambiguous. This clonotype was obtained from a female donor in good health, enrolled as a control in a pregnancy study. The source was peripheral blood, collected after pregnancy. CDR3 loop: CASSERRKVEKLFF. CDR3 coding DNA: TGTGCCAGCAGTGAGCGGCGCAAGGTCGAAAAACTGTTTTTT. Looking up the rest from reference TRBV2 and TRBJ1-4 gives the full variable domain: EPEVTQTPSHQVTQMGQEVILRCVPISNHLYFYWYRQILGQKVEFLVSFYNNEISEKSEIFDDQFSVERPDGSNFTLKIRSTKLEDSAMYFCASSERRKVEKLFFGSGTQLSVL.